This T cell receptor (beta chain) was sequenced for a study of cytomegalovirus exposure and HLA in healthy donors (dated by TCRdb to about 2017). With respect to the entire study: An earlier analysis of several hundred of the donors reported around 280 Gb of sequence data and roughly 120 million unique TCR beta sequences obtained from 150 million to 200 million T cells. The number of donors typed differed by locus, with roughly 620-630 for A, B, C, DRB1 and DQB1, around 500 for DQA1, under 610 for DPA1, and around 430 for DPB1. On average, roughly 250,000 unique TCR beta nucleotide sequences were sequenced per donor among roughly 430 genotyped donors of the cohort, with around 19% of those sequences being non-productive. An early release that covered more than 550 HLA-typed donors contained approximately 320 gigabases of sequencing data and 75 million to 100 million unique TCR sequences. Class I and class II HLA loci were covered by the typing at four-digit resolution. A later analysis re-examined previously published TCR beta repertoires from hundreds of donors and added high-resolution HLA genotyping to investigate patterns of TCR occurrence. Alongside the repertoire data, information on donor age, sex, ethnicity and CMV serostatus was compiled. The study aimed to test whether signatures of past pathogen exposure could be identified by cataloging public T cell receptors. Every discovery cohort repertoire had been produced on one sequencing platform. Because of strong linkage in the cohort, 5 or 6 DR-DQ haplotypes were treated as single units for association and clustering. To predict cytomegalovirus infection status, the study brought together high-throughput TCR immunosequencing, statistical association of individual TCRs with disease status, and machine learning. Using immunosequencing, the study profiled T cell repertoires from 500 to 800 subjects and related those repertoires to cytomegalovirus serostatus. Besides the first cohort of 666 subjects, a separate validation cohort made up of roughly 130 different subjects was used. An earlier analysis of 587 of the donors used high-throughput TCR beta sequencing to judge whether each TCR beta V gene segment behaved as functional or pseudogenic. Rather than using new phenotypic data, the later analysis identified candidate immune exposures from TCR beta sequences and from how often those sequences occurred across donors. Among the 398 genotyped donors, more than 70% belonged to the genetic ancestry cluster associated with self-reported Caucasian donors. In a later genetic analysis, genome-wide SNP genotypes for about 65% of the roughly 670 donors were used, and that subset was treated as a discovery cohort.

The cohort was made up of hundreds of healthy bone marrow donors. All cohort members were sampled while nominally healthy, although unrecorded immune exposures were likely present. The donor tested CMV seropositive and was one of the 289 seropositive cohort members. Every donor gave a peripheral blood sample, and the peripheral blood mononuclear cells from that sample were used for TCR beta sequencing. Genomic DNA was extracted from the blood cell samples with the Qiagen DNeasy Blood Extraction Kit. Comment on this clone: Which antigen it targets is not known. Nothing much larger sits one base from this clone, and base qualities are not available.

Here is what the overall study found, with its caveats: Immune exposure information for the cohort was limited to CMV serostatus. The study gave a list of under 200 TCR beta chains associated with cytomegalovirus. In a later analysis, most CMV-associated TCR beta chains were found to appear HLA-restricted, with HLA associations seemingly driven largely by CMV exposure. The classifier was reported to diagnose cytomegalovirus status with high specificity and sensitivity in both the original cohort and the validation cohort. A later analysis found that HLA-associated TCR beta chains were more clonally expanded and had lower generation probabilities than equally common non-associated chains. In an earlier analysis of some 500 of the donors, most TCR beta V segments were observed in productive rearrangements about 87% or about 30% of the time, broadly matching IMGT annotations. A later analysis found that TCR association rates varied across HLA loci, with DRB1 alleles showing the most associated TCRs and HLA-C alleles the fewest. Because counts were too low, roughly 18 rarely observed V segments, including chromosome 9 orphons, were left out of the earlier analysis of 587 of the donors. A further reported finding was that TCR beta sequences accurately predicted the HLA-A and HLA-B alleles for most subjects in the first cohort. In this cohort, only TCR beta chains were sequenced, and detectable features were limited by the absence of alpha or paired-chain data. A cluster of highly shared sequence variants was judged likely to be a technical artifact of the sequencing pipeline. Several of the top co-occurrence clusters appeared to be linked to parvovirus B19, influenza, CMV and Epstein-Barr virus, according to a later analysis. At a false discovery rate of 0.05, a later analysis linked some 17,000 TCR beta sequences to specific HLA alleles. The authors suggested that the approach could potentially be extended to other disease states and immunological phenotypes. Strong co-occurrence of HLA alleles, especially DR and DQ, made assigning TCR associations to individual alleles difficult. Most TCR sequences were observed very rarely across donors, whereas some public TCRs were present in many individuals. Compared with the 666-donor mean, donors in an Asian-associated ancestry cluster had fewer N-insertions in productive TCRs, according to a later genetic analysis. A few of the identified cytomegalovirus-associated TCR beta chains were confirmed in vitro to be specific for cytomegalovirus antigens. Linkage disequilibrium might explain the correlated functional status among segregating V segments, but an unknown experimental factor could not be ruled out. Because HLA typing was unavailable for some donors at each locus, only the typed subset was used in association tests. V-gene and J-gene trimming of TCR beta chains was associated with a missense DCLRE1C variant in a later genetic analysis, and the association was replicated in an independent cohort. Presence/absence analyses assumed roughly uniform sequencing depth across donors, an assumption that may not hold.

Libraries came from the immunoSEQ multiplex PCR assay. For the multiplex PCR, a mixture combining 60 forward primers for TCR Vbeta segments and 13 reverse primers for TCR Jbeta segments was used. The CDR3 region of rearranged TCR beta genes was amplified from genomic DNA with a multiplex PCR assay. On the Illumina HiSeq System, the amplified TCR beta libraries were sequenced as 87-base-pair reads. As for how the authors treated the data: Across the roughly 670 repertoires, a later analysis counted 80 million or so unique TCR beta chains, around 11 million of which were shared by at least two donors. Raw reads were error-corrected and collapsed into unique sequences by a nearest-neighbor algorithm in which closely related sequences were merged to remove PCR and sequencing errors. V, D and J gene segments were assigned by aligning CDR3 sequences to IMGT reference sequences. Each retained sequence needed at least a six-nucleotide match to both a V gene segment and a J gene segment. A rearrangement was called productive if the CDR3 had no stop codons and remained in frame with V and J, and every other rearrangement was called non-productive. CDR3 was defined by IMGT convention, running from the second conserved V-encoded cysteine to the conserved J-encoded phenylalanine. In an earlier analysis of some 550 of the donors, sequences lacking an unambiguous match to a single V gene segment were excluded. In an earlier analysis of some 590 of the donors, a V segment was called functional when productive rearrangements were above 56.7%, and segregating when the standard deviation between donors exceeded 5%. To diagnose cytomegalovirus status from the catalog of TCR beta chain sequences, a statistical classification framework was built. A later analysis assigned V and J genes by comparing TCR nucleotide sequences with IMGT/GENE-DB human TR gene sequences. Using the TCRdist pipeline, a later analysis assigned CDR3 sequences along with most-parsimonious VDJ recombination scenarios. A later analysis defined each TCR beta chain by its CDR3 amino acid sequence plus V-gene family, and excluded reads lacking a unique V-gene family. To address suspected cross-contamination and a sequencing artifact, a later analysis removed approximately 600 highly shared, low-generation-probability nucleotide sequences. A later analysis calculated a clonal expansion index for each public chain from normalized within-repertoire ranks of inferred template counts. In a later analysis, generation probabilities were computed with a VDJ recombination model fitted to out-of-frame rearrangements, and the resulting probabilities were checked against IGoR. Hypergeometric tests were used in a later analysis to score TCR-TCR, TCR-HLA and TCR-CMV co-occurrence, with a repertoire-size bias correction applied to the TCR pairs. To estimate false discovery rates, a later analysis permuted the HLA or CMV assignments 20 times. A later analysis grouped co-occurring TCRs with DBSCAN, adding TCRdist sequence similarity when clustering within HLA-allele-positive subsets. Repertoires with fewer than 30,000 or more than 120,000 public chains were left out of co-occurrence clustering, as were five repertoires with anomalous nucleotide sharing. Not all clones reach the TCRdb copy of this immuneACCESS table, which keeps in-frame sequences only. Checked studies attribute under half of the gap to unresolved V genes and leave the rest unexplained. Clonal size and the V and J genes are those of that table, whereas D and trimming came from the DNA. The sample yields 120,000 or so clones; 17% were counted once. The ten top clones hold about 3% of the sample.

Sequenced input: PBMCs. This TCR came from a female donor in good health and CMV-seropositive.

The nucleotides read TGTGCCAGCAGCCGCAGACAGGGTCCTGGGGAGACCCAGTACTTC. It codes for CASSRRQGPGETQYF. The chain is made from TRBV28 and TRBJ2-5; a stretch of 7 junction bases matches TRBD1. At the junction V is shortened by 6 bases and J by 5 bases; bases outside the gene matches: 12. The germline V gene specifies MDHEN as CDR1 and SYDVKM as CDR2. Spanning cysteine to phenylalanine, the CDR3 consists of 15 amino acids. The only DNA kept is the CDR3, 45 bases in frame from the first base.